A single sample is the source of the 7 T cell receptor beta chains below, sequenced in a study of blood T cell repertoires in COVID-19. Produced via immunoSEQ multiplex PCR; TCRdb's table is partial and in-frame only. The table lists some 220,000 clones, 84% of them singletons. Sequencing was performed on peripheral blood. The receptors here all came from a man aged 50 to 60 with active or convalescent COVID-19.

This clone was seen many times. This rearrangement joins TRBV13 to TRBJ2-7, with 10 positions matching TRBD2. The CDR3 has 15 amino acids. Trimming took 5 bases from V and 3 from J; bases not matched to a gene: 7. Germline lookup yields CDR1 PRHDT and CDR2 FYEKMQ (reference sequence). CDR3: CASSTWTSGGYEQYF. The CDR3 nucleotides are TGTGCCAGCAGCACCTGGACTAGCGGTGGCTACGAGCAGTACTTC.

The CDR3 loop reads CASSSKPTSGRTYEQYF. DNA for the CDR3: TGCGCCAGCAGCTCTAAACCGACTAGCGGGAGGACCTACGAGCAGTACTTC. The chain carries TRBV5-1 and TRBJ2-7; 13 positions match TRBD2. Germline loops: CDR1 SGHRS, CDR2 YFSETQ. The CDR3 loop spans 17 amino acids. V trimming: 3 bases; J trimming: 2 bases; junction bases outside the gene matches: 8.

This clone was observed a few times. The chain employs TRBV20-1 and TRBJ2-1; TRBD2 might be the D (6 bases). Trimming left V 3 bases short and J 7 bases short, with 10 bases between. The CDR3 loop spans 12 amino acids. Germline-derived CDR1 and CDR2 are DFQATT and SNEGSKA (reference sequence). CDR3 coding DNA: TGCAGTGCTAGTAAGGGGAGGAATGAGCAGTTCTTC. Its protein is CSASKGRNEQFF.

J is TRBJ1-1 and V is TRBV6-5, with D possibly matching TRBD1 (6 bases). V was shortened by 5 bases and J by 1 base, with 11 bases between the two germline ends. CDR3 length: 14 amino acids. In germline, CDR1 is MNHEY, CDR2 SVGAGI. This CDR3 reads CASSQGSWNTEAFF. The DNA for the CDR3 is TGTGCCAGCAGTCAGGGGTCTTGGAACACTGAAGCTTTCTTT.

CDR3 amino acids: CASSVARRGNTGELFF. CDR3 bases: TGTGCCAGCAGCGTAGCGAGGCGGGGGAACACCGGGGAGCTGTTTTTT. V usage is TRBV9 and J usage is TRBJ2-2; TRBD2 is a possible D gene (6 bases). Germline lookup yields CDR1 SGDLS and CDR2 YYNGEE. Trimming removed 0 bases at V and 1 base at J, with 10 bases between. The CDR3 has 16 amino acids.

The gene calls are TRBV28 and TRBJ1-3; 7 bases match TRBD1. The trim removed 5 bases at V and 0 bases at J, leaving 4 bases unmatched. Germline loops: CDR1 MDHEN, CDR2 SYDVKM. There are 15 residues in the CDR3. CDR3 in amino acids: CASSGQVHSGNTIYF. The CDR3 bases are TGTGCCAGCAGTGGACAGGTTCACTCTGGAAACACCATATATTTT.

This rearrangement joins TRBV5-1 to TRBJ2-1, with a possible D match to TRBD1 (5 bases). The germline CDR1 and CDR2 sequences are SGHRS and YFSETQ. The V end was cut by 0 bases, the J end by 2 bases, with 9 bases between. The CDR3 extends over 15 amino acids. The CDR3 loop reads CASSLGQGAYNEQFF. The CDR3 coding sequence is TGCGCCAGCAGCTTGGGTCAGGGTGCCTACAATGAGCAGTTCTTC.